Presented here are 24 T cell receptor beta chains from one specimen sequenced in a study of human T cells and chemical hapten exposure. Time point noted: pre-sensitization, week 0. Treatment given: therapeutic diphenylcyclopropenone sensitization with weekly scalp DPC. Via MiXCR, TCRdb re-called the RACE reads, giving one row per CDR3 protein. Among roughly 80,000 distinct CDR3 sequences, roughly 15% were seen once, and the ten largest hold roughly 4.9%. This specimen consisted of whole blood, obtained in connection with sensitization to the hapten diphenylcyclopropenone (DPC). The receptors derive from a woman aged 50 to 65 with alopecia areata. Some clones in this sample may be carry-over from other donors' samples.

In its sample, this clonotype was seen a few times. The rearrangement uses TRBV20-1 and TRBJ2-1, with TRBD2 matching 7 bases. Germline V gives CDR1 DFQATT, CDR2 SNEGSKA (reference sequence). Trimming removed 6 bases from V and 5 bases from J; junction bases left unmatched: 16. The CDR3 runs to 16 residues. The CDR3 bases are TGCAGTGCGGGAGATGCCGGGACTACCGTTGACAATGAGCAGTTCTTC. This gives the protein CSAGDAGTTVDNEQFF.

This clonotype was observed a handful of times. The rearrangement joins TRBV5-1 to TRBJ1-1, with D unresolved. The CDR3 runs 15 residues. CDR1 SGHRS and CDR2 YFSETQ come from the germline V gene. V was pared by 3 bases and J by 1 base, with 13 bases between. The CDR3: CASSSSSRPNTEAFF. CDR3 nucleotide sequence: TGCGCCAGCAGCTCCTCTTCTCGACCGAACACTGAAGCTTTCTTT.

This clonotype was counted a few times. This chain uses TRBV15 with TRBJ1-2; D call uncertain. This CDR3 has 13 amino acids. Trimming stripped 1 base from V and 0 bases from J, with 3 bases between. Per germline, CDR1 LNHNV and CDR2 YYDKDF (reference sequence). CDR3 bases: TGTGCCACCAGCAGAGTAGCTAACTATGGCTACACCTTC. It specifies CATSRVANYGYTF.

The V call is TRBV10-3, the J call TRBJ1-1; no clear D. Trimming took 2 bases from V and 5 from J, leaving 12 bases between them. Germline loops: CDR1 ENHRY, CDR2 SYGVKD. This CDR3 has 14 amino acids. CDR3 loop: CAISEGPYGTEAFF. The CDR3 coding sequence is TGTGCCATCAGTGAGGGACCCTACGGGACTGAAGCTTTCTTT.

This clonotype was observed a few times. The chain recombines TRBV20-1 with TRBJ1-1, with D uncertain. This CDR3 contains 14 residues. Trimming left V 5 bases short and J 1 base short, with 14 bases between. CDR1 is DFQATT, CDR2 SNEGSKA, per germline (reference sequence). CDR3 nucleotide sequence: TGCAGTGCTTTAAAGGGCCGTTCGAACACTGAAGCTTTCTTT. Its translation: CSALKGRSNTEAFF.

The chain recombines TRBV27 with TRBJ2-3; perhaps TRBD2 as D (5 bases). The CDR3 has 15 amino acids. Germline V lookup: CDR1 MNHEY, CDR2 SMNVEV (reference sequence). Trimming took off 3 bases at V and 0 bases at J, with 10 bases between the two ends. The CDR3 spells CASSLGGRSTDTQYF. DNA for the CDR3: TGTGCCAGCAGTTTGGGCGGGCGAAGCACAGATACGCAGTATTTT.

In this sample, this clonotype turned up a few times. Here the CDR3 reads CASSLTNQETQYF. Written as DNA, the CDR3 is TGTGCCAGCAGCTTAACGAATCAAGAGACCCAGTACTTC. The chain carries TRBV7-2 and TRBJ2-5; D gene unclear. V was trimmed by 2 bases and J by 2 bases, leaving 6 bases between them. Germline V gene data show CDR1 as SGHTA and CDR2 as FQGNSA. The length of the CDR3 is 13 residues.

The chain has TRBV7-9 and TRBJ1-3, with D maybe TRBD1 (5 bases). The CDR3 is 16 amino acids. V dropped 6 bases and J dropped 2 bases, with 17 bases sitting between them. The germline gives CDR1 SEHNR, CDR2 FQNEAQ (reference sequence). The CDR3 nucleotides are TGTGCCAGCAGTATGCAGTCTCAGGGTGCTGGAAACACCATATATTTT. This encodes CASSMQSQGAGNTIYF.

This clonotype was seen more than once but under ten times. This chain joins TRBV20-1 and TRBJ2-3; no reliable D call. The CDR3 spans 14 residues. Trimming took off 6 bases at V and 3 bases at J, with 16 bases between the two ends. Germline CDR1 reads DFQATT; CDR2 reads SNEGSKA (reference sequence). CDR3 protein: CSAPSSIRTDTQYF. CDR3 bases: TGCAGTGCCCCGTCATCTATTCGTACAGATACGCAGTATTTT.

This chain joins TRBV20-1 and TRBJ2-2, with 13 bases matching TRBD2. Germline V gives CDR1 DFQATT, CDR2 SNEGSKA (reference sequence). This CDR3 has 17 residues. Trimming took 5 bases from V and 4 from J; bases not matched to a gene: 10. DNA for the CDR3: TGCAGTGCTTCCGGGACTAGCGGGACCAAACCCACCGGGGAGCTGTTTTTT. Translation: CSASGTSGTKPTGELFF.

This chain uses TRBV2 with TRBJ2-2, with 8 bases aligning to TRBD2. The V and J ends lost 7 bases and 3 bases, in that order; junction bases with no gene match: 4. The V gene's germline CDR1 is SNHLY and CDR2 FYNNEI. The CDR3 has 14 residues. The CDR3 DNA reads as TGTGCCAGCAAACGGGAGGGATACACCGGGGAGCTGTTTTTT. Protein: CASKREGYTGELFF.

The chain has TRBV27 and TRBJ2-7, with D maybe TRBD1 (6 bases). With 0 bases removed from V and 2 bases from J, the gap between germline ends came to 14 bases. The CDR3 has 16 amino acids. The germline gives CDR1 MNHEY, CDR2 SMNVEV (reference sequence). Here the CDR3 reads CASSLSSGQITYEQYF. The CDR3 region has the DNA TGTGCCAGCAGTTTATCAAGCGGACAGATTACCTACGAGCAGTACTTC.

This clonotype was seen a handful of times. V usage is TRBV28 and J usage is TRBJ1-1; no firm D call. CDR1 is MDHEN, CDR2 SYDVKM, per germline. This CDR3 is 14 amino acids long. V was pared by 2 bases and J by 0 bases, with 7 bases between. For the CDR3, the DNA is TGTGCCAGCAGTTTAGGGCAGATGAACACTGAAGCTTTCTTT. The encoded protein is CASSLGQMNTEAFF.

This clonotype showed up just a few times. V and J are TRBV29-1 and TRBJ2-5, with D uncertain. The CDR3 is 12 amino acids. V was shortened by 5 bases and J by 2 bases, with 9 bases between the two germline ends. Germline CDR1 is SQVTM and CDR2 is ANQGSEA. The CDR3 is CSVSVQQETQYF. Here the CDR3 DNA reads TGCAGCGTTTCCGTCCAGCAAGAGACCCAGTACTTC. Drawing the rest from reference TRBV29-1 and TRBJ2-5, the complete variable domain is SAVISQKPSRDICQRGTSLTIQCQVDSQVTMMFWYRQQPGQSLTLIATANQGSEATYESGFVIDKFPISRPNLTFSTLTVSNMSPEDSSIYLCSVSVQQETQYFGPGTRLLVL.

This clonotype was seen at least ten times. V and J are TRBV7-2 and TRBJ1-3; perhaps TRBD1 as D (5 bases). Trimming took off 1 base at V and 0 bases at J, with 19 bases between the two ends. The V gene's germline CDR1 is SGHTA and CDR2 FQGNSA. This CDR3 has 19 amino acids. The DNA of the CDR3 is TGTGCCAGCAGCTTAGTGAGCGGGGGTCCCTTCTTCTCTGGAAACACCATATATTTT. Residues: CASSLVSGGPFFSGNTIYF. Looking up the rest from reference TRBV7-2 and TRBJ1-3 gives the full variable domain: GAGVSQSPSNKVTEKGKDVELRCDPISGHTALYWYRQSLGQGLEFLIYFQGNSAPDKSGLPSDRFSAERTGGSVSTLTIQRTQQEDSAVYLCASSLVSGGPFFSGNTIYFGEGSWLTVV.

This clonotype was observed at least ten times. This chain connects TRBV25-1 to TRBJ2-2; the D is unclear. The CDR3 extends over 15 amino acids. The V end lost 1 base, the J end lost 3 bases, and 9 bases lay between the germline ends. CDR1 is MGHDK and CDR2 is SYGVNS in the germline V gene. The CDR3: CASSESLLDTGELFF. CDR3 nucleotide sequence: TGTGCCAGCAGTGAATCGCTGCTGGACACCGGGGAGCTGTTTTTT. Full variable domain (outside the CDR3, taken from reference TRBV25-1 and TRBJ2-2): EADIYQTPRYLVIGTGKKITLECSQTMGHDKMYWYQQDPGMELHLIHYSYGVNSTEKGDLSSESTVSRIRTEHFPLTLESARPSHTSQYLCASSESLLDTGELFFGEGSRLTVL.

This rearrangement joins TRBV4-3 to TRBJ2-2, with 7 nucleotides matching TRBD2. The CDR3 is 17 residues long. With 0 bases clipped from V and 3 bases from J, the junction kept 7 bases outside the gene matches. The germline CDR1 and CDR2 sequences are LGHNA and YSLEER. The CDR3 coding sequence is TGCGCCAGCAGCCAAGATATAGCGGGCTTCGACACCGGGGAGCTGTTTTTT. Protein sequence: CASSQDIAGFDTGELFF.

This clonotype was seen a few times. The chain is built from TRBV11-2 and TRBJ2-1; 14 bases map to TRBD2. With V trimmed by 0 bases and J by 6 bases, 4 bases remained unmatched. CDR1 is SGHAT and CDR2 is FQNNGV in the germline V gene. CDR3 length: 17 amino acids. CDR3 region: CASSLEGLAGVSNEQFF. The DNA of the CDR3 is TGTGCCAGCAGCTTAGAGGGACTAGCGGGAGTAAGCAATGAGCAGTTCTTC.

The V gene is TRBV5-1, the J gene TRBJ1-5, with a weak D call TRBD1 (5 bases). Germline CDR1 is SGHRS and CDR2 is YFSETQ. CDR3 length equals 13 residues. Trimming pared 2 bases from V and 6 bases from J, leaving 9 bases between. The CDR3 sequence: CASSFSGTQPQHF. The DNA for the CDR3 is TGCGCCAGCAGCTTTTCGGGGACTCAGCCCCAGCATTTT.

This clonotype occurred a few times. The chain carries TRBV10-3 and TRBJ1-1; D is uncertain. Germline-derived CDR1 and CDR2 are ENHRY and SYGVKD. The CDR3 covers 14 residues. Trimming pared 0 bases from V and 6 bases from J, leaving 11 bases between. CDR3 in amino acids: CAISESNNRAEAFF. CDR3 nucleotide sequence: TGTGCCATCAGTGAGTCGAACAATCGGGCTGAAGCTTTCTTT.

There are many counts of this clonotype. The CDR3 sequence is CASSLLVGGSYNEQFF. The DNA for the CDR3 is TGTGCCAGCAGTTTATTGGTGGGGGGCTCCTACAATGAGCAGTTCTTC. The V and J genes are TRBV28 and TRBJ2-1; a possible D gene is TRBD2 (6 bases). The CDR3 spans 16 residues. V gave up 1 base and J gave up 0 bases, with 10 bases separating them. Per germline, CDR1 MDHEN and CDR2 SYDVKM.

J is TRBJ1-5 and V is TRBV7-2; weak D call: TRBD1 (6 bases). CDR1 and CDR2 (germline): SGHTA, FQGNSA. This CDR3 is 14 amino acids long. The V and J ends lost 5 bases and 6 bases respectively, with 14 bases between them. The CDR3 here is CASSTQGLGQPQHF. CDR3 coding DNA: TGTGCCAGCAGCACCCAGGGGTTGGGTCAGCCCCAGCATTTT.

CDR3 sequence (DNA): TGTGCCAGCAGTACCCAGGGGATTAGGACTGAAGCTTTCTTT. It is translated as CASSTQGIRTEAFF. V and J are TRBV12-3 or TRBV12-4 and TRBJ1-1; TRBD1 is a possible D gene (6 bases). Between the trimmed V and J ends, which lost 5 bases and 5 bases, there was a span of 15 bases. CDR3 size: 14 residues.

The rearrangement joins TRBV15 to TRBJ2-3; TRBD2 matches at 15 bases. CDR3 length: 17 amino acids. V lost 2 bases to trimming and J lost 6 bases; unmatched junction nucleotides: 6. Germline values: CDR1 LNHNV, CDR2 YYDKDF (reference sequence). The CDR3 is CATSRSAGTSGRDTQYF. The DNA of the CDR3 is TGTGCCACCAGCAGATCTGCCGGGACTAGCGGGAGGGATACGCAGTATTTT.